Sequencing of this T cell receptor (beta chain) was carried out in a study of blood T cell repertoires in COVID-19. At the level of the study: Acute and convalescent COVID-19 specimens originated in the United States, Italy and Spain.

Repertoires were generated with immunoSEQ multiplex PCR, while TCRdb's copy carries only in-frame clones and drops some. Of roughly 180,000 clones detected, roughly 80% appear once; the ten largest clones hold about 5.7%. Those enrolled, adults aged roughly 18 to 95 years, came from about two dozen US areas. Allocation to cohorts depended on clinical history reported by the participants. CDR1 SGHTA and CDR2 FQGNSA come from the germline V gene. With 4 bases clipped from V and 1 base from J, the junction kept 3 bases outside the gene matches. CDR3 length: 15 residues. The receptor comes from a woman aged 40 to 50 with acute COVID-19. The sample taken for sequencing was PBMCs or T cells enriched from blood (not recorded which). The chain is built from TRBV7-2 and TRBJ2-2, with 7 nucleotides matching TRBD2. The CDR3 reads CASSSQRENTGELFF. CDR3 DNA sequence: TGTGCCAGCAGCTCCCAGCGGGAGAACACCGGGGAGCTGTTTTTT. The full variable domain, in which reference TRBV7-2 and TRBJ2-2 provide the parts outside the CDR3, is GAGVSQSPSNKVTEKGKDVELRCDPISGHTALYWYRQSLGQGLEFLIYFQGNSAPDKSGLPSDRFSAERTGGSVSTLTIQRTQQEDSAVYLCASSSQRENTGELFFGEGSRLTVL.